What follows are 22 T cell receptor beta chains derived from one specimen sequenced in a study of T and B cells in COVID-19 patients (dated by TCRdb to 2020 to 2021). Genomic DNA extracted from blood was used in amounts of roughly 250-550 ng for amplification of TRB repertoires. TCRdb records Illumina MiSeq as the sequencer. Multiplex PCR with BIOMED2 TRB-A/B primer pools was used to amplify TRB rearrangements. TCRdb reran the public reads through fastp at Q25 and MiXCR, keeping productive beta chains. Merged by CDR3 protein, the rows form single entries marked with the most common genes and DNA. For this sample the table gives nearly 15,000 distinct CDR3 sequences, of which under 30% were detected only once. The ten largest clones add up to over 1% of the sample. The sequenced sample was blood. Receptors originate from a human donor who had recovered from COVID-19.

On this clonotype: A read error may account for a junction end that differs from germline. This chain links TRBV5-6 with TRBJ2-1, with D hard to call. The CDR3 contains 14 residues. Germline lookup yields CDR1 SGHDT and CDR2 YYEEEE. DNA for the CDR3: TGCGCCAGCAGCCAAGATCATCCGGGTTGGGAGCAGTTCTTC. Translating gives CASSQDHPGWEQFF.

This clonotype has more than one count but fewer than ten. The chain couples TRBV6-5 to TRBJ1-3; tentatively, D is TRBD1 (5 bases). The germline CDR1 and CDR2 sequences are MNHEY and SVGAGI. V gave up 8 bases and J gave up 0 bases, with 20 bases separating them. The CDR3 has 17 residues. The CDR3 DNA reads TGTGCCAGCTGCTATGGGGCTCCCCTTAGCTCTGGAAACACCATATATTTT. Translation gives CASCYGAPLSSGNTIYF.

This rearrangement joins TRBV20-1 to TRBJ2-7; D unclear. V dropped 2 bases and J dropped 2 bases, with 10 bases sitting between them. The CDR3 sequence is 13 residues long. CDR1 and CDR2 (germline): DFQATT, SNEGSKA (reference sequence). The CDR3: CSARKGLTYEQYF. The CDR3 DNA is TGCAGTGCTAGAAAAGGGCTGACCTACGAGCAGTACTTC.

This clonotype was seen only a few times. The rearrangement links TRBV12-3 or TRBV12-4 to TRBJ2-7; the match to TRBD2 covers 9 bases. The CDR3 has 14 amino acids. V trimming: 1 base; J trimming: 3 bases; junction bases outside the gene matches: 1. The CDR3 loop reads CASSLGGGDYEQYF. As DNA, the CDR3 is TGTGCCAGCAGTTTAGGCGGGGGGGACTACGAGCAGTACTTC.

The J gene is TRBJ2-5, the V gene TRBV11-3; 7 positions match TRBD2. The V and J ends lost 5 bases and 3 bases, in that order; junction bases with no gene match: 6. The CDR3 has 14 amino acids. Germline V gene sequence: CDR1 SGHNT, CDR2 YENEEA. The CDR3 nucleotides read TGTGCCAGCAGCAAAGCGGGGCAAAAAGAGACCCAGTACTTC. Translating gives CASSKAGQKETQYF.

Concerning this clonotype: A much larger clone differs from this one at a single base, so this may be a read error. The chain joins TRBV27 to TRBJ2-3; D not certain. Trimming shortened V by 3 bases and J by 1 base, and 5 bases separated the two germline ends. Germline V gene lookup returns CDR1 MNHEY and CDR2 SMNVEV (reference sequence). The CDR3 totals 13 residues. The CDR3 bases are TGTGCCAGCAGTTTCCTCGGCACAGATACGCAGTATTTT. Translated, it gives CASSFLGTDTQYF.

There are many counts of this clonotype. The chain joins TRBV5-4 to TRBJ2-7; the match to TRBD1 covers 8 bases. CDR1 SGHNT and CDR2 YYREEE come from the germline V gene (reference sequence). The CDR3 contains 14 residues. With 3 bases clipped from V and 5 bases from J, the junction kept 7 bases outside the gene matches. The chain's CDR3 is CASSSPDRENEQYF. In nucleotides, the CDR3 is TGTGCCAGCAGCTCACCGGACAGGGAGAACGAGCAGTACTTC.

The rearrangement links TRBV5-5 to TRBJ2-7; perhaps D is TRBD1 or TRBD2 (5 bases each). CDR3 length: 12 amino acids. Per germline, CDR1 SGHKS and CDR2 YYEKEE (reference sequence). Between the trimmed V and J ends, which lost 7 bases and 5 bases, there was a span of 13 bases. For the CDR3, the DNA is TGTGCCAGCGGAATTAGGGGAGACGAGCAGTACTTC. This encodes CASGIRGDEQYF.

This clonotype is categorized as medium-sized (0.01 to 0.1%). The V and J genes are TRBV29-1 and TRBJ2-3; 8 positions agree with TRBD2. CDR3 length: 15 residues. The V gene's germline CDR1 is SQVTM and CDR2 ANQGSEA. V was clipped by 1 base and J by 6 bases; unmatched bases: 9. The CDR3 sequence: CSVEGSGGGSDTQYF. In DNA, the CDR3 is TGCAGCGTTGAAGGTTCGGGGGGGGGCTCCGATACGCAGTATTTT.

J is TRBJ2-5 and V is TRBV7-6; 12 bases are a match to TRBD2. CDR3 length equals 14 residues. Trimming cost V 4 bases and J 5 bases; bases outside gene matches: 2. Germline assignment: CDR1 SGHVS and CDR2 FNYEAQ. The CDR3 sequence is CASSSLAGGETQYF. CDR3 bases: TGTGCCAGCAGCTCGCTAGCGGGAGGGGAGACCCAGTACTTC.

In its sample, this clonotype is medium-sized (0.01 to 0.1%). V is TRBV19 and J is TRBJ2-7, with TRBD1 identical over 8 bases. The CDR3 spans 16 residues. The V gene's germline CDR1 is LNHDA and CDR2 SQIVND (reference sequence). Trimming took 5 bases from V and 2 from J; bases not matched to a gene: 11. DNA of the CDR3: TGTGCCAGTAGTGCCAGACAGGGGTTAGGGGCCTACGAGCAGTACTTC. This translates into CASSARQGLGAYEQYF.

This clonotype is medium-sized (0.01 to 0.1%) within its sample. The rearrangement joins TRBV30 to TRBJ2-5; 9 nucleotides line up with TRBD2. This CDR3 region has 16 residues. The J segment lost 5 bases and the V segment lost 2 bases, leaving 12 bases of the junction unmatched. The germline V gene encodes CDR1 GTSNPN and CDR2 SVGIG (reference sequence). DNA for the CDR3: TGTGCCTGGAGTTTAGGCCTAGCGGGGTCGGGGGAGACCCAGTACTTC. It is translated as CAWSLGLAGSGETQYF.

This clonotype was found many times. The chain uses TRBV18 and TRBJ2-2; the D call may be TRBD1 or TRBD2 (6 bases each). V lost 2 bases and J 0 bases, leaving 13 bases between the germline ends. The CDR3 covers 17 residues. CDR1 and CDR2 from the germline V gene are KGHSH and LQKENI. This CDR3 reads CASSPIGGRSNTGELFF. The DNA for the CDR3 is TGTGCCAGCTCACCAATCGGGGGCAGGTCGAACACCGGGGAGCTGTTTTTT.

The chain is built from TRBV5-6 and TRBJ1-4, with D possibly being TRBD1 (5 bases). Trimming stripped 2 bases from V and 1 base from J, with 9 bases between. This CDR3 has 15 residues. CDR1 and CDR2 (germline): SGHDT, YYEEEE. CDR3 nucleotide sequence: TGTGCCAGCAGCTTCGAGAGGGGAACTAATGAAAAACTGTTTTTT. Translating gives CASSFERGTNEKLFF. The variable domain in full, with the rest retrieved from reference TRBV5-6 and TRBJ1-4, is DAGVTQSPTHLIKTRGQQVTLRCSPKSGHDTVSWYQQALGQGPQFIFQYYEEEERQRGNFPDRFSGHQFPNYSSELNVNALLLGDSALYLCASSFERGTNEKLFFGSGTQLSVL.

This clonotype is classed as medium-sized. This chain joins TRBV29-1 and TRBJ2-7; a possible D gene is TRBD2 (6 bases). Deletions cut 1 base from V and 5 bases from J, with 18 bases between. The germline CDR1 and CDR2 sequences are SQVTM and ANQGSEA. The CDR3 extends over 15 amino acids. CDR3 sequence: CSVEVDGSVNDEQYF. In nucleotides, the CDR3 is TGCAGCGTTGAAGTAGACGGGAGTGTGAACGACGAGCAGTACTTC.

This clonotype turned up a few times. The chain links TRBV30 to TRBJ2-7; unclear D gene. Germline loops: CDR1 GTSNPN, CDR2 SVGIG (reference sequence). CDR3 length equals 10 residues. Trimming stripped 2 bases from V and 5 bases from J, with 4 bases between. The CDR3 here is CAWSSHEQYF. The CDR3 DNA is TGTGCCTGGAGTAGCCACGAGCAGTACTTC.

This clonotype is medium-sized. The chain joins TRBV11-3 to TRBJ1-2, with 9 bases identical to TRBD1. The V segment lost 8 bases and the J segment 2 bases; nucleotides outside the gene matches: 9. Germline V lookup: CDR1 SGHNT, CDR2 YENEEA. This CDR3 has 15 residues. The CDR3 DNA reads as TGTGCCAGCTCCCAAAGACAGGGGGTCAACTATGGCTACACCTTC. It yields the protein CASSQRQGVNYGYTF.

A note on this clonotype: Since a much larger clone is just one base distant, this may be a read error. The V and J genes are TRBV29-1 and TRBJ1-1; 8 positions match TRBD1. The V segment lost 7 bases and the J segment 11 bases; nucleotides outside the gene matches: 15. Germline loops: CDR1 SQVTM, CDR2 ANQGSEA. CDR3 length: 13 residues. CDR3 in DNA: TGCAGCGGCGGGGACAGGTCCTCGGAAGAGGCTTTCTTT. Translated, it gives CSGGDRSSEEAFF.

This clonotype was observed a handful of times. The chain joins TRBV5-6 to TRBJ2-1; the D call may be TRBD1 or TRBD2 (6 bases each). Germline V gene sequence: CDR1 SGHDT, CDR2 YYEEEE. The CDR3 sequence is 16 residues long. Trimming took 2 bases from V and 9 from J, leaving 21 bases between them. This chain's CDR3 is CASSFWGAIYKSEQFF. CDR3 in DNA: TGTGCCAGCAGCTTTTGGGGGGCAATCTACAAGAGTGAGCAGTTCTTC.

This clonotype is deemed medium-sized. This rearrangement joins TRBV19 to TRBJ2-1, with D tentatively TRBD1 (6 bases). Germline values: CDR1 LNHDA, CDR2 SQIVND (reference sequence). The CDR3 extends over 14 amino acids. V lost 4 bases, J lost 7 bases, and 14 bases lay in between. CDR3 DNA sequence: TGTGCCAGTAGTAGAAACCAGGGGAATAATGAGCAGTTCTTC. It yields the protein CASSRNQGNNEQFF.

In its sample, this clonotype was seen once. The J gene is TRBJ1-4, the V gene TRBV20-1; D gene uncertain. The V end lost 3 bases, the J end lost 2 bases, and 10 bases lay between the germline ends. This CDR3 has 14 amino acids. Germline V CDR1 and CDR2: DFQATT, SNEGSKA (reference sequence). The CDR3 nucleotides read TGCAGTGCTAGTAGGCCAGAGACTAATGAAAAACTGTTTTTT. Translation: CSASRPETNEKLFF.

This clonotype is categorized as medium-sized. The chain recombines TRBV15 with TRBJ1-6; D gene ambiguous. There are 12 residues in the CDR3. CDR1 is LNHNV, CDR2 YYDKDF, per germline (reference sequence). Trimming took off 3 bases at V and 10 bases at J, with 7 bases between the two ends. The CDR3 protein is CATSSGSSPLHF. The CDR3 DNA sequence: TGTGCCACCAGCAGCGGTTCCTCACCCCTCCACTTT.